This T cell receptor (beta chain) was identified in a study of blood T cell repertoires in COVID-19. Background on the study: Samples taken during acute and convalescent COVID-19 were collected in the United States, Italy and Spain.

Germline CDR1 LNHDA, CDR2 SQIVND (reference sequence). The CDR3 runs to 14 residues. Trimming pared 1 base from V and 1 base from J, leaving 7 bases between. TCRdb's copy holds only in-frame clones and misses some; the assay was immunoSEQ multiplex PCR. This sample has about 140,000 clones, with roughly 85% found just once. About this clone itself: Other DNA sequences in this sample translate to the same CDR3.

The sequence was obtained from a human donor in a cohort sampled during active COVID-19. The sample comprised peripheral blood. The chain carries TRBV19 and TRBJ1-1; possible D gene TRBD1, 5 bases. CDR3 residues: CASSIGGGNTEAFF. The CDR3, as DNA: TGTGCCAGTAGTATAGGCGGGGGGAACACTGAAGCTTTCTTT.